This T cell receptor beta chain stems from a study of cytomegalovirus exposure and HLA in healthy donors. Here immunoSEQ multiplex PCR was the method, and the copy in TCRdb shows in-frame clones only, minus some. The table has tens of thousands of clones, over 85% seen once; the top ten hold 5.8%. J was trimmed by 2 bases and V by 8 bases; bases with no gene match: 8. This CDR3 is 14 amino acids long. This clone was detected only once. The origin of this receptor is a woman younger than 35 in good health and CMV-seronegative. Sequences were obtained from PBMCs. The V gene is TRBV23-1, the J gene TRBJ2-7; TRBD2 matches 8 bases. TRBV23-1 is filed as an ORF, its function uncertain. This chain's CDR3 is CASPPSGGPYEQYV. The CDR3 coding sequence is TGCGCCAGCCCACCCTCGGGGGGGCCCTACGAGCAGTACGTC.